Listed below are T cell receptor beta chains from one sample, sequenced in a study of T-cell reconstitution after alpha-beta-depleted transplantation in children. Using its own MiXCR run on the PCR reads, TCRdb lists one record per CDR3 protein. The sample holds 640,000 or so distinct CDR3 sequences, roughly 15% seen once. Sequencing was performed on PBMCs from the stem cell graft donor, taken from the stem cell graft. The receptors were gathered from a human donor who donated a stem cell graft to a child with acute myeloid leukemia. Each CDR3 is given with its conserved first and last residue. D genes are given only for firm matches. Size is stated for part of the rows, as once, few or many counts, or as a class when the clone is expanded.

DNA: TGCAGCGTTCGTGAGGGGGCGAGAACTAATGAAAAACTGTTTTTT
CDR3: CSVREGARTNEKLFF
V: TRBV29-1
D: TRBD1
size: many
J: TRBJ1-4

DNA: TGTGCCAGCAGCTGGCCCAGCATGAACACTGAAGCTTTCTTT
CDR3: CASSWPSMNTEAFF
V: TRBV5-6
D: -
size: few
J: TRBJ1-1

DNA: TGTGCCAGCAGCACTGTCGGGGGGGGCCACCAAGAGACCCAGTACTTC
CDR3: CASSTVGGGHQETQYF
V: TRBV7-2
D: TRBD2
size: -
J: TRBJ2-5

DNA: TGTGCCACCCTCTCAGGGGATAACACTGAAGCTTTCTTT
CDR3: CATLSGDNTEAFF
V: TRBV24-1
D: -
size: -
J: TRBJ1-1

DNA: TGTGCCAGCAGCTTGGACAGGGATCGGGAGACCCAGTACTTC
CDR3: CASSLDRDRETQYF
V: TRBV7-7
D: TRBD1
size: many
J: TRBJ2-5

DNA: TGTGCCAGCGCCCCACGGATCTTTTCGAACACTGAAGCTTTCTTT
CDR3: CASAPRIFSNTEAFF
V: TRBV9
D: -
size: -
J: TRBJ1-1

DNA: TGCGCCAGTTCCCGGGGGTCGAACACGAACACTGAAGCTTTCTTT
CDR3: CASSRGSNTNTEAFF
V: TRBV5-1
D: -
size: -
J: TRBJ1-1

DNA: TGTGCCAGCAGTGAGCCGAGACAGGGCCTCACAGATACGCAGTATTTT
CDR3: CASSEPRQGLTDTQYF
V: TRBV6-1
D: TRBD1
size: many
J: TRBJ2-3

DNA: TGTGCCAGCCGGGACTACACTTATGGCTACACCTTC
CDR3: CASRDYTYGYTF
V: TRBV25-1
D: -
size: many
J: TRBJ1-2

DNA: TGCGCCAGCAGCTTGATAGTGGGTAACACTGAAGCTTTCTTT
CDR3: CASSLIVGNTEAFF
V: TRBV5-1
D: -
size: few
J: TRBJ1-1

DNA: TGTGCCAGCGGGCGGTGGGGCTCTGGGGTCACCTTC
CDR3: CASGRWGSGVTF
V: TRBV7-2
D: -
size: -
J: TRBJ1-2

DNA: TGTGCCAGCAGTCCCGGACAGGGTACATACAATGAGCAGTTCTTC
CDR3: CASSPGQGTYNEQFF
V: TRBV27
D: TRBD1
size: many
J: TRBJ2-1

DNA: TGTGCCGTGAGTGAGTTGACCCGGAAGAATGAGCAGTTCTTC
CDR3: CAVSELTRKNEQFF
V: TRBV28
D: -
size: -
J: TRBJ2-1

DNA: TGCAGCGTTGATAGCTTGACAGGGGAGGGCTACACCTTC
CDR3: CSVDSLTGEGYTF
V: TRBV29-1
D: TRBD1
size: many
J: TRBJ1-2

DNA: TGTGCCAGCAGCGTGACAGGGGGTAACGAGCAGTACTTC
CDR3: CASSVTGGNEQYF
V: TRBV11-1
D: TRBD1
size: -
J: TRBJ2-7

DNA: TGTGCCAGCAGTAACCCAGGACAGTACGAGCAGTACTTC
CDR3: CASSNPGQYEQYF
V: TRBV12-3/TRBV12-4
D: -
size: few
J: TRBJ2-7

DNA: TGCAGTGCTGTCAGAGATGGGGACAGGGGGTCCAATGAGCAGTTCTTC
CDR3: CSAVRDGDRGSNEQFF
V: TRBV20-1
D: TRBD1
size: many
J: TRBJ2-1

DNA: TGTGCCAGCAGCTTAACAGCCCTCTCCTACAATGAGCAGTTCTTC
CDR3: CASSLTALSYNEQFF
V: TRBV7-9
D: -
size: few
J: TRBJ2-1

DNA: TGCGCCAGCAGCCAAACGGACTACGGGAAAGAGACCCAGTACTTC
CDR3: CASSQTDYGKETQYF
V: TRBV4-3
D: -
size: few
J: TRBJ2-5

DNA: TGCGCCAGCAGCGTACAGGGCGCGGGCACTGAAGCTTTCTTT
CDR3: CASSVQGAGTEAFF
V: TRBV5-1
D: -
size: -
J: TRBJ1-1

DNA: TGCAGCGTTGAAAGGACAGGGGTCTACAATGAGCAGTTCTTC
CDR3: CSVERTGVYNEQFF
V: TRBV29-1
D: TRBD1
size: many
J: TRBJ2-1

DNA: TGCAGTGCTAGACCCCCTGGGGGCGGTGAAAAACTGTTTTTT
CDR3: CSARPPGGGEKLFF
V: TRBV20-1
D: -
size: few
J: TRBJ1-4

DNA: TGTGCCAGCTCACCCTTCCCCCACCGGACTAGCGGCAACACCGGGGAGCTGTTTTTT
CDR3: CASSPFPHRTSGNTGELFF
V: TRBV18
D: TRBD2
size: -
J: TRBJ2-2

DNA: TGCAGTGCCGCTCCCTATAGCGGGGGCAATGAGCAGTTCTTC
CDR3: CSAAPYSGGNEQFF
V: TRBV20-1
D: TRBD2
size: few
J: TRBJ2-1

DNA: TGCAGTGCTAGCGAGATTCCCAGACAGCGAGAAGAGACCCAGTACTTC
CDR3: CSASEIPRQREETQYF
V: TRBV20-1
D: -
size: few
J: TRBJ2-5

DNA: TGCGCCAGCAGCCCGGGTCCCGGATACCAAGAGACCCAGTACTTC
CDR3: CASSPGPGYQETQYF
V: TRBV5-1
D: -
size: -
J: TRBJ2-5

DNA: TGCGCCAGCAGCCGGCGACCCCGGGCCTACAATGAGCAGTTCTTC
CDR3: CASSRRPRAYNEQFF
V: TRBV4-3
D: -
size: many
J: TRBJ2-1

DNA: TGTGCCAGCCGAATCAGGGGAACGGCCAAAAACATTCAGTACTTC
CDR3: CASRIRGTAKNIQYF
V: TRBV27
D: -
size: -
J: TRBJ2-4

DNA: TGTGCCAGCAGTCCCTCCTCCCTGGGACACCCAGCTAACTATGGCTACACCTTC
CDR3: CASSPSSLGHPANYGYTF
V: TRBV11-1
D: -
size: -
J: TRBJ1-2

DNA: TGCAGTGCCGGGACGGCCTATGGCTACACCTTC
CDR3: CSAGTAYGYTF
V: TRBV20-1
D: -
size: many
J: TRBJ1-2

DNA: TGTGCCAGCAGCTTAGTCTCAAGAAAACTCGATGAGCAGTTCTTC
CDR3: CASSLVSRKLDEQFF
V: TRBV7-8
D: -
size: -
J: TRBJ2-1

DNA: TGTGCCAGCAGCTTAAGGCACAACGGGCCCACCGGGGAGCTGTTTTTT
CDR3: CASSLRHNGPTGELFF
V: TRBV7-8
D: -
size: few
J: TRBJ2-2

DNA: TGCAGTGCTACCCGATCCGATTCACCCCTCCACTTT
CDR3: CSATRSDSPLHF
V: TRBV20-1
D: -
size: many
J: TRBJ1-6

DNA: TGCAGTGCTAGAAGGACAGTTCACGTTAATGAAAAACTGTTTTTT
CDR3: CSARRTVHVNEKLFF
V: TRBV20-1
D: -
size: few
J: TRBJ1-4

DNA: TGTGCCAGCAGCTCGGACTTTGCGGAGACCCAGTACTTC
CDR3: CASSSDFAETQYF
V: TRBV7-8
D: -
size: -
J: TRBJ2-5

DNA: TGTGCCAGCAGCGTTGCACCCCTGAGGGAGACCCAGTACTTC
CDR3: CASSVAPLRETQYF
V: TRBV9
D: -
size: many
J: TRBJ2-5

DNA: TGTGCCACCAGTGACCCAGATCAACGGGCCGAGGAGCGGTTTTTT
CDR3: CATSDPDQRAEERFF
V: TRBV24-1
D: -
size: few
J: TRBJ2-2

DNA: TGTGCCAGCAGCTTATTCAGGCACCAAGAGACCCAGTACTTC
CDR3: CASSLFRHQETQYF
V: TRBV7-6
D: -
size: many
J: TRBJ2-5

DNA: TGTGCCAGCAGTCCACAGGGGACTGGAAAACTGTTTTTT
CDR3: CASSPQGTGKLFF
V: TRBV6-1
D: TRBD1
size: many
J: TRBJ1-4

DNA: TGTGCCATCAGTGAGCCTACTCCGAAGGATGGCTACACCTTC
CDR3: CAISEPTPKDGYTF
V: TRBV10-3
D: -
size: many
J: TRBJ1-2

DNA: TGTGCCAGCAGTGCAGCCTCCTCTGACTATGGCTACACCTTC
CDR3: CASSAASSDYGYTF
V: TRBV6-1
D: -
size: -
J: TRBJ1-2

DNA: TGCAGTGCTAGCAGACTAGCGGGGAGAGAGACCCAGTACTTC
CDR3: CSASRLAGRETQYF
V: TRBV20-1
D: TRBD2
size: -
J: TRBJ2-5